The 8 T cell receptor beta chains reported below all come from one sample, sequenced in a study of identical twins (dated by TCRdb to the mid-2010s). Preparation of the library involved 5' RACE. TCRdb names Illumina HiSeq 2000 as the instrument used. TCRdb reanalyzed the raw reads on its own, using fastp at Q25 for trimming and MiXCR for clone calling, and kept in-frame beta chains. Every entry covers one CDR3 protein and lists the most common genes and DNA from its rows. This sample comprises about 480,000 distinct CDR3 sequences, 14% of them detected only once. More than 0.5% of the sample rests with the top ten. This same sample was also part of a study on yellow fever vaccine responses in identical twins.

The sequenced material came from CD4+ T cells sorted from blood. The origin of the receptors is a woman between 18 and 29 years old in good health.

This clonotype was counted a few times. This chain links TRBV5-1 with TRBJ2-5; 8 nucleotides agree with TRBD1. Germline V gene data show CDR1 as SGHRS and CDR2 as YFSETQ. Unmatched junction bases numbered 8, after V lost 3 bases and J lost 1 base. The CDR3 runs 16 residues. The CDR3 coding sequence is TGCGCCAGCAGCTGGCCAGGGGGCGCCGGCCAAGAGACCCAGTACTTC. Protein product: CASSWPGGAGQETQYF. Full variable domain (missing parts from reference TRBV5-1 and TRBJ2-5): KAGVTQTPRYLIKTRGQQVTLSCSPISGHRSVSWYQQTPGQGLQFLFEYFSETQRNKGNFPGRFSGRQFSNSRSEMNVSTLELGDSALYLCASSWPGGAGQETQYFGPGTRLLVL.

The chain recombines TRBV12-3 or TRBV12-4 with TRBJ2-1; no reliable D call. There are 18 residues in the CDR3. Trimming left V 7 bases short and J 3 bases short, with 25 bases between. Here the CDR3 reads CASTPRRSGKGLYNEQFF. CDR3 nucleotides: TGTGCCAGCACTCCGAGGCGGTCGGGTAAGGGCCTCTACAATGAGCAGTTCTTC.

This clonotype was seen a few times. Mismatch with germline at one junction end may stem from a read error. CDR3 residues: CASSLDPGLAGVPSYEQYF. Here the CDR3 DNA reads TGTGCCAGCAGCCTAGACCCGGGACTAGCGGGTGTCCCCTCCTACGAGCAGTACTTC. The chain has TRBV11-2 and TRBJ2-7, with 12 bases aligning to TRBD2. The germline gives CDR1 SGHAT, CDR2 FQNNGV. This CDR3 contains 19 residues.

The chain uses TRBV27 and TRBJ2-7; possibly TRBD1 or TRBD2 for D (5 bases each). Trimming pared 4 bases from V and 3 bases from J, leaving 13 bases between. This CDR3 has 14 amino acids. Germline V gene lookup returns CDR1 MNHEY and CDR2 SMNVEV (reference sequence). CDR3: CASSSPGPRYEQYF. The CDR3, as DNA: TGTGCCAGCAGTTCGCCGGGACCACGCTACGAGCAGTACTTC.

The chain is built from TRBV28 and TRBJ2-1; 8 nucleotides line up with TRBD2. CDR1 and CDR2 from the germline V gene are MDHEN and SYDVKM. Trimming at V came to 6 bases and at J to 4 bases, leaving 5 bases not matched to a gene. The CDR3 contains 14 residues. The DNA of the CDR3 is TGTGCCAGCAGGACAGAGCGGGAGTACAATGAGCAGTTCTTC. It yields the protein CASRTEREYNEQFF.

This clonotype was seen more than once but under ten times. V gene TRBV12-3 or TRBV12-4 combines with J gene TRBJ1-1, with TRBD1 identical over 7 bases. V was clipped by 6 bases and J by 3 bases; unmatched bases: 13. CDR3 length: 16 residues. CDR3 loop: CASSNRDSGVDTEAFF. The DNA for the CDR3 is TGTGCCAGCAGCAACCGGGACAGCGGTGTTGACACTGAAGCTTTCTTT.

CDR3 loop: CASSVSSGRATDTQYF. The CDR3 DNA sequence: TGTGCCAGCTCAGTCTCCAGCGGGAGGGCGACAGATACGCAGTATTTT. The chain combines TRBV18 with TRBJ2-3; TRBD2 matches at 10 bases. This CDR3 region has 16 residues. The J segment lost 3 bases and the V segment lost 5 bases, leaving 8 bases of the junction unmatched. CDR1 is KGHSH, CDR2 LQKENI, per germline.

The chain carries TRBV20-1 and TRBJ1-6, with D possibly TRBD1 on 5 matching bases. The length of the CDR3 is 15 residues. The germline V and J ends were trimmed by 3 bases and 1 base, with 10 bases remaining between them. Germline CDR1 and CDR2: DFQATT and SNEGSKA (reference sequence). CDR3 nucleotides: TGCAGTGCTAGCCCAGGGTTATCCTATAATTCACCCCTCCACTTT. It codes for CSASPGLSYNSPLHF.